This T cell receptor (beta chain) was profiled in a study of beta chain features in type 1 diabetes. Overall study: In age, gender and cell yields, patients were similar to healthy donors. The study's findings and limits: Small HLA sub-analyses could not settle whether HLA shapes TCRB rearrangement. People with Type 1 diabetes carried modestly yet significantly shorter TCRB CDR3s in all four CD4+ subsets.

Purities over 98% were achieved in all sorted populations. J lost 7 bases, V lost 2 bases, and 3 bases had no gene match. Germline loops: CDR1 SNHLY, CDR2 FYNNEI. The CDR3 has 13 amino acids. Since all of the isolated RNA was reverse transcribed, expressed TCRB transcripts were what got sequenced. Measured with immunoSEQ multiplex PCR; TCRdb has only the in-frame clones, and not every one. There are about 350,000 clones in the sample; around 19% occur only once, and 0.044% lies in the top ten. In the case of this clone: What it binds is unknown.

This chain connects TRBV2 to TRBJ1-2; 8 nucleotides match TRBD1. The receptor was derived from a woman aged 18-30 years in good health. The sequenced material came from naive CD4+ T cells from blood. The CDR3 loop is CASSEQGAVGYTF. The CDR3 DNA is TGTGCCAGCAGTGAACAGGGGGCAGTTGGCTACACCTTC.